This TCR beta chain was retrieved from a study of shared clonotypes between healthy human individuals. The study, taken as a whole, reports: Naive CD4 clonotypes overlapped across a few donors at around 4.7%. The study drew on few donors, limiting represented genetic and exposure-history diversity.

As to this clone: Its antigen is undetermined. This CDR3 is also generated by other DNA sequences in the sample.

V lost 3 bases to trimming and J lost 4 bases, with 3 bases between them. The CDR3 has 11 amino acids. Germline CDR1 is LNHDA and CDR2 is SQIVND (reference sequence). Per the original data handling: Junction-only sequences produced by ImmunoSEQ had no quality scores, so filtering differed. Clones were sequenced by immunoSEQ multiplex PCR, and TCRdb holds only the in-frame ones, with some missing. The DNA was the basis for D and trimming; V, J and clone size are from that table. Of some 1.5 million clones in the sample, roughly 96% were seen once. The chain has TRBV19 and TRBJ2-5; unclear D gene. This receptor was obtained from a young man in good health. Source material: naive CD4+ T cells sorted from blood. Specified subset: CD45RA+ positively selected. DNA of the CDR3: TGTGCCAGTAGTATGGGAGAGACCCAGTACTTC. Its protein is CASSMGETQYF.